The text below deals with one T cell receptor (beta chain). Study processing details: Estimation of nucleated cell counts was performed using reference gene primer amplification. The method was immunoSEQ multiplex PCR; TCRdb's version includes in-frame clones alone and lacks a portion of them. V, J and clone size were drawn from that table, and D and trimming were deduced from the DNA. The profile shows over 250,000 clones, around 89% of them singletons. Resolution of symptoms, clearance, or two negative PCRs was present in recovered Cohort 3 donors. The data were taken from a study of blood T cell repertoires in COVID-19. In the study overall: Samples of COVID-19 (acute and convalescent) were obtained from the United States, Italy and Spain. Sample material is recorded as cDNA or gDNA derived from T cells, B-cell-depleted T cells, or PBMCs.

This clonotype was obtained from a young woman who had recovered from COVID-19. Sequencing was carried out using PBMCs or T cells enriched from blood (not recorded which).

The CDR3 sequence is CASTRLRGGAEKLFF. In nucleotides, the CDR3 is TGTGCCAGTACTCGACTCAGGGGCGGCGCTGAAAAACTGTTTTTT. The V and J genes are TRBV6-5 and TRBJ1-4, with a tentative D call TRBD1 (6 bases). The germline CDR1 and CDR2 sequences are MNHEY and SVGAGI. V lost 9 bases and J 7 bases, leaving 21 bases between the germline ends. This CDR3 region has 15 residues.